This T cell receptor beta chain was captured by sequencing in a study of cytomegalovirus exposure and HLA in healthy donors. Study-wide findings and caveats: When analyzed later, the rates of TCR association showed variation by HLA locus, with DRB1 the most and HLA-C the fewest.

Concerning this clone itself: Its cognate antigen is unknown.

The CDR3 sequence is 15 residues long. The germline CDR1 and CDR2 sequences are SGHTA and FQGNSA. With V trimmed by 4 bases and J by 3 bases, 5 bases remained unmatched. A multiplex PCR was run with 60 Vbeta primers and 13 Jbeta primers. Profiled with immunoSEQ multiplex PCR; TCRdb holds only in-frame clones, not every one. The sample records 250,000 to 350,000 clones, about 87% being singletons. This sequence joins TRBV7-2 and TRBJ2-3; 9 positions agree with TRBD2. This receptor was obtained from a woman in her late teens or twenties in good health and CMV-seronegative. Input material: PBMCs. CDR3 sequence: CASSSGTSSTDTQYF. DNA for the CDR3: TGTGCCAGCAGCTCCGGGACTAGCAGTACAGATACGCAGTATTTT.